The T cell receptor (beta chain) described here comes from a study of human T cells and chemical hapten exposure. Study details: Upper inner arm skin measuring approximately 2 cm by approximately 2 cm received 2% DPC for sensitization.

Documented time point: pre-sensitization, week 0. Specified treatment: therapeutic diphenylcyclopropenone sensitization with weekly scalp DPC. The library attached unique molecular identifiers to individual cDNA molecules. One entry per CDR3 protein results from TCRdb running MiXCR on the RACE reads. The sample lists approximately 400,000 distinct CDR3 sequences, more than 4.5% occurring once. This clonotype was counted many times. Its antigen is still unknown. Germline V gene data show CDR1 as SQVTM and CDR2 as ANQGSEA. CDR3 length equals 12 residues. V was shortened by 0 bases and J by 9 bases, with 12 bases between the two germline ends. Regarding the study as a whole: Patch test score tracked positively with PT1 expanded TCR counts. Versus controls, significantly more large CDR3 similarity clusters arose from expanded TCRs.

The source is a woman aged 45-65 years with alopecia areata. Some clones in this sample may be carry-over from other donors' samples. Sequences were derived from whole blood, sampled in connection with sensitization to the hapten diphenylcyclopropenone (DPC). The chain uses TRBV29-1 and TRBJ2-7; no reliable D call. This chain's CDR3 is CSVEDSFFGQYF. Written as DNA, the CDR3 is TGCAGCGTTGAAGATTCCTTCTTCGGGCAGTACTTC.